The entry below describes one T cell receptor (beta chain). Method: immunoSEQ multiplex PCR; TCRdb's copy keeps in-frame clones and lacks some. Altogether approximately 530,000 clones are present, 90% to 96% being singletons, with the ten largest covering less than 0.06%. Trimming took off 4 bases at V and 4 bases at J, with 26 bases between the two ends. This CDR3 is 19 amino acids long. Per germline, CDR1 SNHLY and CDR2 FYNNEI. This sample is part of a study of shared clonotypes between healthy human individuals. The TCR comes from a woman between 25 and 40 years old in good health. The sample consisted of naive CD4+ T cells sorted from blood. The subset was: CD45RA+ positively selected. The chain uses TRBV2 and TRBJ2-1, with D possibly TRBD2 on 6 matching bases. CDR3 bases: TGTGCCAGCAGTGGCCCCGGGACGGAGGGGACTGAAGATTACAATGAGCAGTTCTTC. It encodes CASSGPGTEGTEDYNEQFF. The whole variable domain, filled in from reference TRBV2 and TRBJ2-1, reads EPEVTQTPSHQVTQMGQEVILRCVPISNHLYFYWYRQILGQKVEFLVSFYNNEISEKSEIFDDQFSVERPDGSNFTLKIRSTKLEDSAMYFCASSGPGTEGTEDYNEQFFGPGTRLTVL.